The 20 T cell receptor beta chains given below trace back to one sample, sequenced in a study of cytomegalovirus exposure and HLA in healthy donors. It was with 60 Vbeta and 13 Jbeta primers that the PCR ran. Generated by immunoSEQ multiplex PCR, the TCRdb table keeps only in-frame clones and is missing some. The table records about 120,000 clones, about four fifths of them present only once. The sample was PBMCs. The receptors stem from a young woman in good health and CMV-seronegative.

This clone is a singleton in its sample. The CDR3 here is CASSTGLSQPQHF. As DNA, the CDR3 is TGTGCCAGCTCAACAGGGCTTAGTCAGCCCCAGCATTTT. The chain is built from TRBV18 and TRBJ1-5, with D possibly being TRBD1 (6 bases). The germline V and J ends were trimmed by 5 bases and 6 bases, with 11 bases remaining between them. CDR3 length: 13 amino acids. CDR1 is KGHSH and CDR2 is LQKENI in the germline V gene.

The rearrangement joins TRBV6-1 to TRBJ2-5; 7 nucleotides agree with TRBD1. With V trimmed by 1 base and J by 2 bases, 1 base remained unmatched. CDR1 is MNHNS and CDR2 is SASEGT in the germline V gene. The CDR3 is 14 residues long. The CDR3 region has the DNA TGTGCCAGCAGTGAAGGGACAGGACAAGAGACCCAGTACTTC. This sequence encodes CASSEGTGQETQYF.

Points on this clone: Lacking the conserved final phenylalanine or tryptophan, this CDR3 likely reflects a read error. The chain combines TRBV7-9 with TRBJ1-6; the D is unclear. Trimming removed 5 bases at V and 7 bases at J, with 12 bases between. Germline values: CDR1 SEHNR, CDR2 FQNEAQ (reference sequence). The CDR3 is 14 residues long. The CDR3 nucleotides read TGTGCCAGCAGCCGACCCGCGGGGAATTCACCCCTCCACCTT. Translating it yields CASSRPAGNSPLHL.

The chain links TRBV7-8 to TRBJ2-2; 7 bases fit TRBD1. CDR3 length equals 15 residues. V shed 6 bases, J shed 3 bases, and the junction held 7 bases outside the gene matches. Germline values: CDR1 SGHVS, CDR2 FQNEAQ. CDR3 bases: TGTGCCAGCAGTCAAGGGGGCAGAGACACCGGGGAGCTGTTTTTT. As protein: CASSQGGRDTGELFF.

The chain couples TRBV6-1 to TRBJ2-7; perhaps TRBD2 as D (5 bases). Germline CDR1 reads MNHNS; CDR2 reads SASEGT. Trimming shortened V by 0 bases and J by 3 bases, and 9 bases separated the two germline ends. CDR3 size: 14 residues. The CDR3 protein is CASSEAWTDYEQYF. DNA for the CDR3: TGTGCCAGCAGTGAAGCTTGGACTGACTACGAGCAGTACTTC.

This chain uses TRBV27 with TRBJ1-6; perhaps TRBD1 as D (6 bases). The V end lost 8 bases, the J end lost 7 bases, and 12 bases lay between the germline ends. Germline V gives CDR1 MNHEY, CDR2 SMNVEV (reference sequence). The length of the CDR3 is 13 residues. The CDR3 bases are TGTGCCAGCCAGCCCAGGGGCAATTCACCCCTCCACTTT. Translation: CASQPRGNSPLHF.

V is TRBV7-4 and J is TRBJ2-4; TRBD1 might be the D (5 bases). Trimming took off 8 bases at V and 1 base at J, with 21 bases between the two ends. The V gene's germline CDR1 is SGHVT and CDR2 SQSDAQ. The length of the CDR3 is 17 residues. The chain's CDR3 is CASGKQGYPSAKNIQYF. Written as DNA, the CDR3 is TGTGCCAGCGGAAAGCAGGGCTATCCGTCGGCCAAAAACATTCAGTACTTC.

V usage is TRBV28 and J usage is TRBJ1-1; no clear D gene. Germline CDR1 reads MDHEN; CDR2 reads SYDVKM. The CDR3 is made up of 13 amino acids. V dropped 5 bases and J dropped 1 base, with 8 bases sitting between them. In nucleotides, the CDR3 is TGTGCCAGCAGTAAGAGGCCGAACACTGAAGCTTTCTTT. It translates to CASSKRPNTEAFF.

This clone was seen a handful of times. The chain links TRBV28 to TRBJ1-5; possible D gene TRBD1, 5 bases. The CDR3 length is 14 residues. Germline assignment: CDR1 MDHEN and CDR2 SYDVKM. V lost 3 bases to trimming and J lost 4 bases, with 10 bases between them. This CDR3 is CASSLVGGNQPQHF. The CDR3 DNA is TGTGCCAGCAGTTTGGTCGGGGGGAATCAGCCCCAGCATTTT.

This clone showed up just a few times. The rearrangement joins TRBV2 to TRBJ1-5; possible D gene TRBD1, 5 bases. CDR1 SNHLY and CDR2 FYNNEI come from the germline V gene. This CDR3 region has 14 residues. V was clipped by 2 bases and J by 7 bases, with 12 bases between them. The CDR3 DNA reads TGTGCCAGCAGTGAAACGGGGGAGTTCCAGCCCCAGCATTTT. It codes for CASSETGEFQPQHF.

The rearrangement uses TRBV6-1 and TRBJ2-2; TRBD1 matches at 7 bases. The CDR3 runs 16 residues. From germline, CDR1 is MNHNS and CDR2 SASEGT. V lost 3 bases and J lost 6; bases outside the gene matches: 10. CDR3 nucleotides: TGTGCCAGCAGTGAGCAGGGGACCGGGACAGCCGGGGAGCTGTTTTTT. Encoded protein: CASSEQGTGTAGELFF.

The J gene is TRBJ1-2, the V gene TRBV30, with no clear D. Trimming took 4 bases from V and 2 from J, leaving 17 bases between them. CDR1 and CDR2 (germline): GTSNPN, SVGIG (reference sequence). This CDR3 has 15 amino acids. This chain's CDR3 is CAWNRLEGVNYGYTF. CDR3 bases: TGTGCCTGGAACCGACTGGAGGGCGTCAACTATGGCTACACCTTC.

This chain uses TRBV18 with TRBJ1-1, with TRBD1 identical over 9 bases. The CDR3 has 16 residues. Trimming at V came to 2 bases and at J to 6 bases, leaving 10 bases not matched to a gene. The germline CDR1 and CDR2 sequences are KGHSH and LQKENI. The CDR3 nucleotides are TGTGCCAGCTCACCAAAGTCCGGGACAGGGTTCGCTGAAGCTTTCTTT. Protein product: CASSPKSGTGFAEAFF.

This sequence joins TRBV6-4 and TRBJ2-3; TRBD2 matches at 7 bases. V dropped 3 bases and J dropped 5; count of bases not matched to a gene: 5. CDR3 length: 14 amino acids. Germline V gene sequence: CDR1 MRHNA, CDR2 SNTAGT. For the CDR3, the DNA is TGTGCCAGCAGTGAGGGGGGGTTTGAAGATACGCAGTATTTT. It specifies CASSEGGFEDTQYF.

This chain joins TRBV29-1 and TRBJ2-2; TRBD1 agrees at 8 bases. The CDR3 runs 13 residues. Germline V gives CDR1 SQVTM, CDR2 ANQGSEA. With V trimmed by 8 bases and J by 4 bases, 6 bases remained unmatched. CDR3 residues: CSSDGQGTGELFF. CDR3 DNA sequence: TGCAGCTCCGATGGACAGGGCACCGGGGAGCTGTTTTTT.

The DNA for the CDR3 is TGCGCCAGCAGCTCTCGGGACAGAGTTTCCTCCTATAATTCACCCCTCCACTTT. It specifies CASSSRDRVSSYNSPLHF. This sequence joins TRBV5-1 and TRBJ1-6, with 7 bases matching TRBD1. The CDR3 sequence is 18 residues long. Looked up from germline, CDR1 is SGHRS and CDR2 is YFSETQ. J was trimmed by 0 bases and V by 3 bases; bases with no gene match: 9. Based on the CDR3 plus reference TRBV5-1 and TRBJ1-6, the full variable domain is KAGVTQTPRYLIKTRGQQVTLSCSPISGHRSVSWYQQTPGQGLQFLFEYFSETQRNKGNFPGRFSGRQFSNSRSEMNVSTLELGDSALYLCASSSRDRVSSYNSPLHFGNGTRLTVT.

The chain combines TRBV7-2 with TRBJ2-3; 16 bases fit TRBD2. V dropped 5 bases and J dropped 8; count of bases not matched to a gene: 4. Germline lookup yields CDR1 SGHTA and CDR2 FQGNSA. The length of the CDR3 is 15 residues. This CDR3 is CASSPGTSGGVTQYF. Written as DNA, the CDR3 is TGTGCCAGCAGCCCAGGGACTAGCGGGGGGGTTACGCAGTATTTT.

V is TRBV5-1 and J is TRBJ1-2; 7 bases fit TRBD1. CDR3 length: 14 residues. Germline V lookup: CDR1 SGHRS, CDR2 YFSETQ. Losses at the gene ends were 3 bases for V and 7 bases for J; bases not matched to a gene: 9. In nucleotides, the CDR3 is TGCGCCAGCAGCTGGGAAGGGGGCTCGGGTGGCTACACCTTC. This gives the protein CASSWEGGSGGYTF.

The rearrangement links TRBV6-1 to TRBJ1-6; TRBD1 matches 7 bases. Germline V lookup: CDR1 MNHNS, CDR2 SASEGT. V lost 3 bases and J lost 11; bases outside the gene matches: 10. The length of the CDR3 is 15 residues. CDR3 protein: CASSEGQPTGPPLHF. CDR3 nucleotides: TGTGCCAGCAGTGAGGGACAGCCGACAGGGCCACCCCTCCACTTT.

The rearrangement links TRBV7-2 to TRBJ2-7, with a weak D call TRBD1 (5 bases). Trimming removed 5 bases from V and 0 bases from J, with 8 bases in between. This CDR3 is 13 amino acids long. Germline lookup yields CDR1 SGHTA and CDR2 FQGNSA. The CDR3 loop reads CASSIGASYEQYF. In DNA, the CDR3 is TGTGCCAGCAGCATTGGGGCCTCCTACGAGCAGTACTTC.